This TCR beta chain emerged from a study of beta chain features in type 1 diabetes. Remarks on this clone: Its antigen is unidentified.

Study-level findings and limits: People with Type 1 diabetes carried modestly yet significantly shorter TCRB CDR3s in all four CD4+ subsets. More deletions and fewer insertions at VDJ junctions were found in patients with type 1 diabetes.

The whole isolated RNA underwent reverse transcription, so sequencing captured expressed TCRB transcripts. Naive, central memory and regulatory T cell samples averaged about 3.5 million reads. TCRdb keeps only in-frame clones here, not all; method: immunoSEQ multiplex PCR. The sample includes around 250,000 clones, 14% of them seen just once. Naive, central memory, regulatory and stem cell-like memory cells within the CD4+ compartment were sorted using CD45RO/CCR7/CD25/CD127/CD95/CD27. The sequence derives from a man aged 25 to 45 with type 1 diabetes. Material: naive CD4+ T cells from blood.

The CDR3 reads CASSLTGTNYGYTF. The CDR3 nucleotides are TGTGCCAGCAGTTTAACAGGGACGAACTATGGCTACACCTTC. The genes are TRBV27 and TRBJ1-2, with D perhaps TRBD1 (6 bases). Trimming left V 2 bases short and J 2 bases short, with 9 bases between. CDR1 and CDR2 (germline): MNHEY, SMNVEV (reference sequence). This CDR3 has 14 residues.